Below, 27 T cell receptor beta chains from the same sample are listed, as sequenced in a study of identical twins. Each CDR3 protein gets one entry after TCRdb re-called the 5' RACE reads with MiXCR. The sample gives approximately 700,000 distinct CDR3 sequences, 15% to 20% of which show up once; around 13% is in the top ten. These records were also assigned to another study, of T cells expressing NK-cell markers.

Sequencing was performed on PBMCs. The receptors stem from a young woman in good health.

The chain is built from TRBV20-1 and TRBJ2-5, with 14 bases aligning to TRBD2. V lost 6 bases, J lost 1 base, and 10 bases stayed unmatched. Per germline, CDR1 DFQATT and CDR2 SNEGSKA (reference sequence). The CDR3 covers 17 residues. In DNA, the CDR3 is TGCAGTGCCCTGCCGACTAGCGGGAGGGACTCCCAAGAGACCCAGTACTTC. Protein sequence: CSALPTSGRDSQETQYF.

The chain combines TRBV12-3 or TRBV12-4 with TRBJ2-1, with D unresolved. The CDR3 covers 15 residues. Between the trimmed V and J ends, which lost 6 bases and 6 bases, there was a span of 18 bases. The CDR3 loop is CASRVASASRNEQFF. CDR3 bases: TGTGCCAGCAGGGTCGCAAGCGCTAGTCGCAATGAGCAGTTCTTC.

The CDR3 bases are TGTGCCAGCAGAGGGTCCGGGACTAGCGGCTACAATGAGCAGTTCTTC. Translated: CASRGSGTSGYNEQFF. V and J are TRBV2 and TRBJ2-1; 11 bases line up with TRBD2. V shed 6 bases and J 3 bases; nucleotides not matched to a gene: 7. The V gene's germline CDR1 is SNHLY and CDR2 FYNNEI. The CDR3 has 16 residues.

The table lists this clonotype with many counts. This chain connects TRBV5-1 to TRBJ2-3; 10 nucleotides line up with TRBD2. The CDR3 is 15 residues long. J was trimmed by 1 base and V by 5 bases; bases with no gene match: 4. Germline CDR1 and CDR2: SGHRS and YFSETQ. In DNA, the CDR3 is TGCGCCAGCAGACGTGGGACTAGCGGCACAGATACGCAGTATTTT. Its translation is CASRRGTSGTDTQYF.

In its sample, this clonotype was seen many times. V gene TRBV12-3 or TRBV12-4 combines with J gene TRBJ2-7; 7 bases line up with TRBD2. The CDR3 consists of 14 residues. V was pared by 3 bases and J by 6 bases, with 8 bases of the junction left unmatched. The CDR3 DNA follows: TGTGCCAGCAGTTTCCCGACTGGGGGGGGCGAGCAGTACTTC. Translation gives CASSFPTGGGEQYF.

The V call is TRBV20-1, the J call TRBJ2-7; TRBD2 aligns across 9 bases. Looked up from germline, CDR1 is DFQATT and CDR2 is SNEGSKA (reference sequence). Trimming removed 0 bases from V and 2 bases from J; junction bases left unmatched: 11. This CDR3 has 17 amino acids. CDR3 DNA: TGCAGTGCTAGAGATCTAGCGGGGACACGCGGGGCCTACGAGCAGTACTTC. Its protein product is CSARDLAGTRGAYEQYF.

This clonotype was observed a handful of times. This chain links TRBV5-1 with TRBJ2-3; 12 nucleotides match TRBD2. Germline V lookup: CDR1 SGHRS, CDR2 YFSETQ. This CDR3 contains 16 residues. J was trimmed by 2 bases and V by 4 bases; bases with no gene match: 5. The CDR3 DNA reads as TGCGCCAGCAGCCTGGGGACTAGCGGGTTCACAGATACGCAGTATTTT. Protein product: CASSLGTSGFTDTQYF.

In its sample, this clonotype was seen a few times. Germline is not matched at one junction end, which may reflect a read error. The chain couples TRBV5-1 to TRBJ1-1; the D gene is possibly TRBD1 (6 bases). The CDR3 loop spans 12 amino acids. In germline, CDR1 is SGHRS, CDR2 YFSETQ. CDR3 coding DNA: TGCGCCAGCAGCGAGCCTGAGGGGGAAGTTTTCTTT. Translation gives CASSEPEGEVFF.

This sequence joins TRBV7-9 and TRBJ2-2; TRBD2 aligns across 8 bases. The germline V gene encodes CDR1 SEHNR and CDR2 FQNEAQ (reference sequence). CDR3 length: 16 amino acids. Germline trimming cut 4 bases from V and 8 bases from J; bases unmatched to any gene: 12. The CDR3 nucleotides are TGTGCCAGCAGCTCGAGCGGGAGTTTAGGATTGGGGGAGCTGTTTTTT. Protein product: CASSSSGSLGLGELFF.

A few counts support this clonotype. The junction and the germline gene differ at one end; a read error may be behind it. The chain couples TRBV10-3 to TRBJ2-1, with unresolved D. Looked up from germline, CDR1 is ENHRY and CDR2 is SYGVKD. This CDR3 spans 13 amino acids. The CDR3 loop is CAISESWSGAISF. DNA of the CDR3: TGTGCCATCAGTGAGTCGTGGTCGGGCGCCATCAGCTTC.

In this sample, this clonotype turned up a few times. The CDR3 protein is CSAPVLRGIHNEQFF. The CDR3 region has the DNA TGCAGTGCCCCCGTTTTGAGGGGCATCCACAATGAGCAGTTCTTC. This sequence joins TRBV20-1 and TRBJ2-1; D tentatively reads TRBD1 or TRBD2 (5 bases each). V was clipped by 6 bases and J by 5 bases, with 20 bases between them. Germline CDR1 and CDR2: DFQATT and SNEGSKA (reference sequence). The CDR3 contains 15 residues.

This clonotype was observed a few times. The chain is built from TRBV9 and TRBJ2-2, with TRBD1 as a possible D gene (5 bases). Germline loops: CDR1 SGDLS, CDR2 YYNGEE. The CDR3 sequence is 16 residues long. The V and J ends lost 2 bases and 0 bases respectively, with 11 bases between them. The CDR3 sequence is CASSVVGAANTGELFF. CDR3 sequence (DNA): TGTGCCAGCAGCGTGGTAGGGGCGGCGAACACCGGGGAGCTGTTTTTT.

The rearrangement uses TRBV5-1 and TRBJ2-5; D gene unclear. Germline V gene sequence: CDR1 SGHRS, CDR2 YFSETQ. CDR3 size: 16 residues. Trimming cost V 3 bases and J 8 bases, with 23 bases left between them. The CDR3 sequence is CASSWRLTPDTKTQYF. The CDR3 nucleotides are TGCGCCAGCAGCTGGCGCCTCACCCCCGATACAAAAACCCAGTACTTC.

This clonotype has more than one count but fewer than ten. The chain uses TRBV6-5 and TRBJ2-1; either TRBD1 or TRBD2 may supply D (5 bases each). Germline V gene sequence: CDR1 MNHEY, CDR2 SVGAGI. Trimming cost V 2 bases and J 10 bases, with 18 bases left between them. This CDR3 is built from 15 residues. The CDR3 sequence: CASSYGLRMGEEQFF. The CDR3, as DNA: TGTGCCAGCAGTTACGGACTCCGTATGGGGGAAGAGCAGTTCTTC.

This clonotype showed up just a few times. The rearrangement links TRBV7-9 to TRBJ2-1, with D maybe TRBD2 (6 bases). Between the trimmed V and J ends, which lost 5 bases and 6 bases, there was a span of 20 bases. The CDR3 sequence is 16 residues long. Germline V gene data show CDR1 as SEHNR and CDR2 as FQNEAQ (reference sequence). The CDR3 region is CASSLSSGTVPNEQFF. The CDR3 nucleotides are TGTGCCAGCAGCCTGAGCTCTGGGACTGTTCCCAATGAGCAGTTCTTC.

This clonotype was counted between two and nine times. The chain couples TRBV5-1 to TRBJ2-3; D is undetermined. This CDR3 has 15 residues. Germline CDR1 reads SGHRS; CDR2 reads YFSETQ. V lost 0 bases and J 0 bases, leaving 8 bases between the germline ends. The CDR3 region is CASSLGLSSTDTQYF. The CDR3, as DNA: TGCGCCAGCAGCTTGGGACTGTCTAGCACAGATACGCAGTATTTT.

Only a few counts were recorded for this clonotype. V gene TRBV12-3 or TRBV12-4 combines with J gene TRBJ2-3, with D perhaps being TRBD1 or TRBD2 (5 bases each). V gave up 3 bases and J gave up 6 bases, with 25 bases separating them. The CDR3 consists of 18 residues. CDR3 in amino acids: CASSFRDRDGFLRDTQYF. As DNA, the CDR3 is TGTGCCAGCAGTTTCAGAGACCGGGACGGATTCTTGAGGGATACGCAGTATTTT.

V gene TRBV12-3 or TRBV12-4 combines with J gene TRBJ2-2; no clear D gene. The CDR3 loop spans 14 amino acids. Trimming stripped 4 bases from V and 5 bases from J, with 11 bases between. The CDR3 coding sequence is TGTGCCAGCAGTTACCGGTCTGGGACCGGGGAGCTGTTTTTT. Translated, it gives CASSYRSGTGELFF.

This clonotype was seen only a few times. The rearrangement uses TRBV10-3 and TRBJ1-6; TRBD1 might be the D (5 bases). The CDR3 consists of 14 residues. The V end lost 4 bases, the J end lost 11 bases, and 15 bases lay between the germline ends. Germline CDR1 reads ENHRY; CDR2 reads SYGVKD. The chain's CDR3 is CAISGDPKLTPLHF. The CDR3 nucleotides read TGTGCCATCAGTGGGGACCCAAAATTGACACCCCTCCACTTT.

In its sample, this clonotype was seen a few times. The CDR3 reads CSARNLQQTSGMNTGELFF. The CDR3 region has the DNA TGCAGTGCTAGAAACCTACAGCAGACTAGCGGGATGAACACCGGGGAGCTGTTTTTT. The chain combines TRBV20-1 with TRBJ2-2; 11 nucleotides align to TRBD2. Germline CDR1 reads DFQATT; CDR2 reads SNEGSKA (reference sequence). Trimming took 2 bases from V and 1 from J; bases not matched to a gene: 12. This CDR3 comprises 19 residues.

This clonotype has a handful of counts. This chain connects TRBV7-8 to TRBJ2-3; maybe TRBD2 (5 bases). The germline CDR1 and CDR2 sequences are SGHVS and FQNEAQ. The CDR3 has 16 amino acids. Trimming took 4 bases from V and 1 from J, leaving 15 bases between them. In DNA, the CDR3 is TGTGCCAGCAGCTCCTTAAACGGACTCCGCACAGATACGCAGTATTTT. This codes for CASSSLNGLRTDTQYF.

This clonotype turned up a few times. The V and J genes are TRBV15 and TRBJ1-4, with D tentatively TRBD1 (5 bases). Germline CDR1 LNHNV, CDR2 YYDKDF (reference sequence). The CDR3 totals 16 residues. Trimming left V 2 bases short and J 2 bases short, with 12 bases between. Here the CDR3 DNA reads TGTGCCACCAGCAGATGGAGGGGCAGCACTAATGAAAAACTGTTTTTT. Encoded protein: CATSRWRGSTNEKLFF. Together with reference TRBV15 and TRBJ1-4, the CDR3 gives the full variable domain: DAMVIQNPRYQVTQFGKPVTLSCSQTLNHNVMYWYQQKSSQAPKLLFHYYDKDFNNEADTPDNFQSRRPNTSFCFLDIRSPGLGDTAMYLCATSRWRGSTNEKLFFGSGTQLSVL.

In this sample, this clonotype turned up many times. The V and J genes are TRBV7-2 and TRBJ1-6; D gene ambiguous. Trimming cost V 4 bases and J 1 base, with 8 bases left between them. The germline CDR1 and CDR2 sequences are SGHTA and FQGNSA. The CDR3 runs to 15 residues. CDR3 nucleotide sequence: TGTGCCAGCAGCTCTTACAGATCCTATAATTCACCCCTCCACTTT. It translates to CASSSYRSYNSPLHF.

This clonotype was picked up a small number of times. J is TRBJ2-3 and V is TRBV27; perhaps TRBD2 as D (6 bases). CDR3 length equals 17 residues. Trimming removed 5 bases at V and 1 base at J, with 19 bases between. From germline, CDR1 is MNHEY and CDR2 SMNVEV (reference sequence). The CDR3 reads CASSPEASARGTDTQYF. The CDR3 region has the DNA TGTGCCAGCAGTCCGGAGGCTAGCGCCAGGGGCACAGATACGCAGTATTTT.

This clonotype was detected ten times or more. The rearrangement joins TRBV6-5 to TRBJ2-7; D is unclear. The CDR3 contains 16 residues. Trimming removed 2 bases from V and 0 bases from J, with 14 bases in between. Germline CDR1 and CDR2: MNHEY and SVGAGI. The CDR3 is CASSYNGPLPSYEQYF. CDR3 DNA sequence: TGTGCCAGCAGTTACAACGGGCCCCTCCCCTCCTACGAGCAGTACTTC.

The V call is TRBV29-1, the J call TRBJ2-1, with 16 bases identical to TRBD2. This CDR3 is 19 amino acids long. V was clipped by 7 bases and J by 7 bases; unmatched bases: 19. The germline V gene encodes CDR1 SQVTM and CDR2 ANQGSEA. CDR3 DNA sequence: TGCAGCGGCGCTCCTCGGTGGGGACTAGCGGGGGGGCCGCGTAATGAGCAGTTCTTC. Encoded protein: CSGAPRWGLAGGPRNEQFF.

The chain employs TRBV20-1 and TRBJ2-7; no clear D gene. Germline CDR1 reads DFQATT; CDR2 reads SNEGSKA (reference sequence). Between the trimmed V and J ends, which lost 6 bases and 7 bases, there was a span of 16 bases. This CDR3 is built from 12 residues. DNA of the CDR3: TGCAGTGCCCCGGGCCATGGGCGAGAGCAGTACTTC. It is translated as CSAPGHGREQYF.